This T cell receptor (beta chain) was found in a study of vaccination effects on CD4 cells after COVID-19. As for this clone: The antigen is not known.

The protocol was immunoSEQ multiplex PCR, while the TCRdb copy is restricted to in-frame clones and leaves out a portion. The sample has fewer than 35,000 clones, roughly 81% seen once. On roughly day 10 of culture, CD4+ T cells were separated out. Participants completed two doses of the BNT162b2 or mRNA-1273 vaccine. The sequences come from CD4+ T cells from PBMCs cultured without peptide, collected after COVID-19 vaccination. The receptor comes from a human donor who received a COVID-19 vaccine.

DNA for the CDR3: TGTGCCAGCAGTCCTTCACTAGCGGGGGGGCTGAGTGAGCAGTTCTTC. It translates to CASSPSLAGGLSEQFF. The rearrangement uses TRBV27 and TRBJ2-1, with TRBD2 identical over 13 bases. Germline CDR1 and CDR2: MNHEY and SMNVEV (reference sequence). This CDR3 contains 16 residues. After removal of 5 bases from V and 9 bases from J, the junction contained 10 bases not matched to a gene.